This T cell receptor beta chain is from a study of blood T cell repertoires in COVID-19. Per the original data handling: Scientists estimated how many nucleated cells there were by amplifying reference gene primers. The table came from immunoSEQ multiplex PCR; TCRdb's copy has only in-frame clones and leaves some out. V, J and clone size were drawn from that table, and D and trimming were deduced from the DNA. The table has around 400,000 clones, roughly nine tenths seen once. Trimming removed 0 bases at V and 2 bases at J, with 9 bases between. The germline V gene has CDR1 SGHRS and CDR2 YFSETQ. CDR3 length: 15 amino acids.

What was sequenced was peripheral blood. This clonotype originated in a man in his forties with acute or convalescent COVID-19. This sequence joins TRBV5-1 and TRBJ1-5; D not certain. CDR3 loop: CASSLAGYRNQPQHF. In DNA form, the CDR3 reads TGCGCCAGCAGCTTGGCGGGGTACCGCAATCAGCCCCAGCATTTT.